This is a list of T cell receptor beta chains from one sample in a study of CD8 T cells in Susac syndrome. TCRdb passed the immunoSEQ multiplex PCR reads through MiXCR, listing each CDR3 protein once. The data contain almost 450,000 distinct CDR3 sequences, 75% to 90% of them singletons. The sample consisted of CD8+ T cells from PBMCs. These receptors were obtained from a human donor with multiple sclerosis. Both conserved end residues are part of each CDR3. The D gene is left open where the match is weak. A row's size may be missing; if present it is once, few, many or a size class.

V gene	J gene	D gene	clone size	CDR3 protein	CDR3 DNA
TRBV6-5	TRBJ1-6	NA	NA	CASSYTTENSPLHF	TGTGCCAGCAGTTACACGACGGAGAATTCACCCCTCCACTTT
TRBV6-1	TRBJ2-2	TRBD2	NA	CATTSGREKVHGELFF	TGTGCCACTACTAGCGGGAGGGAAAAAGTTCACGGGGAGCTGTTTTTT
TRBV29-1	TRBJ2-1	NA	NA	CSVEEGGDNEQFF	TGCAGCGTTGAAGAAGGAGGGGACAATGAGCAGTTCTTC
TRBV6-5	TRBJ2-1	NA	once	CASRSGTDAYNEQFF	TGTGCCAGCAGATCCGGGACGGACGCCTACAATGAGCAGTTCTTC
TRBV7-6	TRBJ2-1	TRBD2	few	CASSYDKGLAGGYSYNEQFF	TGTGCCAGCAGTTATGACAAGGGACTAGCGGGAGGGTACTCCTACAATGAGCAGTTCTTC
TRBV3-1	TRBJ2-7	NA	once	CASSLSPSSYEQYF	TGTGCCAGCAGCTTGTCCCCTTCGAGCTACGAGCAGTACTTC
TRBV9	TRBJ1-5	NA	NA	CASSVGGVGQPQHF	TGTGCCAGCAGCGTAGGGGGGGTGGGTCAGCCCCAGCATTTT
TRBV2	TRBJ1-1	NA	once	CASSEAGMVVEAFF	TGTGCCAGCAGTGAGGCAGGGATGGTAGTCGAAGCTTTCTTT
TRBV15	TRBJ2-7	TRBD2	NA	CATSRDKVAGVEQYF	TGTGCCACCAGCAGAGATAAAGTAGCGGGAGTCGAGCAGTACTTC
TRBV7-8	TRBJ2-1	TRBD2	NA	CASSFRAGGYNEQFF	TGTGCCAGCAGCTTTCGAGCGGGAGGGTACAATGAGCAGTTCTTC
TRBV18	TRBJ1-1	TRBD1	NA	CASSPGTGGAYTEAFF	TGTGCCAGCTCGCCCGGGACAGGGGGCGCTTACACTGAAGCTTTCTTT
TRBV28	TRBJ2-7	NA	NA	CASSPARDLVLRSYEQYF	TGTGCCAGCAGTCCCGCACGGGATCTCGTTTTAAGATCCTACGAGCAGTACTTC
TRBV3-1	TRBJ1-1	NA	NA	CASSQVGHENTEAFF	TGTGCCAGCAGCCAGGTTGGACACGAGAACACTGAAGCTTTCTTT
TRBV6-5	TRBJ1-2	NA	few	CASSYSSSAGNYGYTF	TGTGCCAGCAGTTACTCGTCGTCGGCAGGCAACTATGGCTACACCTTC
TRBV25-1	TRBJ2-7	TRBD1	NA	CASGTGNIYEQYF	TGTGCCAGTGGGACAGGGAACATCTACGAGCAGTACTTC
TRBV30	TRBJ2-7	NA	once	CAWSVNLDFYEQYF	TGTGCCTGGAGTGTAAATCTTGACTTCTACGAGCAGTACTTC
TRBV4-1	TRBJ1-1	NA	NA	CASSPPAISGTEAFF	TGCGCCAGCAGCCCTCCTGCCATCTCGGGGACTGAAGCTTTCTTT
TRBV30	TRBJ1-1	NA	NA	CAWSPMGGARPEAFF	TGTGCCTGGAGTCCCATGGGGGGGGCCCGCCCTGAAGCTTTCTTT
TRBV6-1	TRBJ2-5	NA	NA	CASSYPEETQYF	TGTGCCAGCAGTTATCCGGAAGAGACCCAGTACTTC
TRBV28	TRBJ2-2	TRBD2	NA	CASSLGTTLAGLSAGELFF	TGTGCCAGCAGTTTGGGGACCACACTAGCGGGTCTGAGCGCCGGGGAGCTGTTTTTT
TRBV19	TRBJ2-1	NA	NA	CASSIGDSGFF	TGTGCCAGTAGTATTGGGGACTCCGGGTTCTTC
TRBV4-1	TRBJ1-4	NA	few	CASSQDSEKLFF	TGCGCCAGCAGCCAGGACAGTGAAAAACTGTTTTTT
TRBV15	TRBJ1-2	NA	NA	CATSRDRGAVARDLPGYTF	TGTGCCACCAGCAGAGATAGGGGAGCCGTCGCACGCGATTTACCTGGCTACACCTTC
TRBV7-6	TRBJ2-3	NA	NA	CASSLNGGPPDTQYF	TGTGCCAGCAGCTTAAACGGAGGGCCGCCCGATACGCAGTATTTT
TRBV6-6	TRBJ2-1	NA	NA	CASSYTEEQFF	TGTGCCAGCAGTTACACGGAGGAGCAGTTCTTC
TRBV11-2	TRBJ2-1	TRBD2	NA	CASSSLAGVYNEQFF	TGTGCCAGCAGCTCCTTAGCGGGAGTTTATAATGAGCAGTTCTTC
TRBV29-1	TRBJ2-2	NA	once	CSVPWGTGELFF	TGCAGCGTCCCCTGGGGAACCGGGGAGCTGTTTTTT
TRBV6-2/TRBV6-3	TRBJ2-2	TRBD1	NA	CACRDRAIGELFF	TGTGCATGCCGGGACAGGGCGATCGGGGAGCTGTTTTTT
TRBV27	TRBJ2-3	TRBD1	NA	CASSFTGQGYTDTQYF	TGTGCCAGCAGTTTCACGGGACAGGGATACACAGATACGCAGTATTTT
TRBV4-1	TRBJ2-3	NA	NA	CASSQELGDAQYF	TGCGCCAGCAGCCAAGAACTAGGAGATGCGCAGTATTTT
TRBV19	TRBJ1-2	NA	NA	CASSIVVGAVNGYGYTF	TGTGCCAGTAGTATTGTGGTGGGGGCGGTAAACGGCTATGGCTACACCTTC
TRBV3-1	TRBJ2-7	TRBD2	NA	CASSQGSAGGPYEQYF	TGTGCCAGCAGCCAAGGAAGTGCGGGGGGGCCCTACGAGCAGTACTTC
TRBV20-1	TRBJ2-7	TRBD1	few	CSARDNRGTDYEQYF	TGCAGTGCTAGAGACAACAGGGGGACGGACTACGAGCAGTACTTC
TRBV4-1	TRBJ2-2	NA	NA	CASNRGPNTGELFF	TGCGCCAGCAACCGGGGGCCGAACACCGGGGAGCTGTTTTTT
TRBV12-5	TRBJ1-1	NA	few	CASGLGGNTEAFF	TGTGCTAGTGGTTTAGGAGGGAACACTGAAGCTTTCTTT
TRBV6-1	TRBJ2-3	NA	NA	CASRREYTDTQYF	TGTGCCAGCAGGAGGGAATACACAGATACGCAGTATTTT
TRBV30	TRBJ2-6	NA	NA	CAWTGGSGANVLTF	TGTGCCTGGACCGGTGGGTCCGGGGCCAACGTCCTGACTTTC
TRBV29-1	TRBJ2-7	NA	NA	CSVAAGDLYEQYF	TGCAGCGTCGCCGCCGGAGATCTCTACGAGCAGTACTTC
TRBV5-1	TRBJ2-7	TRBD1	NA	CASSLDPDRKIYEQYF	TGCGCCAGCAGCTTGGATCCGGACAGGAAAATATACGAGCAGTACTTC
TRBV19	TRBJ2-7	NA	NA	CASTDAYEQYF	TGTGCCAGTACTGATGCCTACGAGCAGTACTTC
TRBV25-1	TRBJ2-5	NA	NA	CASSKWDRKETQYF	TGTGCCAGCAGTAAGTGGGACCGAAAAGAGACCCAGTACTTC